Described below is a single T cell receptor (beta chain) sequence and its context. The record originates from a study of T cells expressing NK-cell markers. Germline CDR1 MGHRA, CDR2 YSYEKL. This CDR3 comprises 16 residues. Using the 5' RACE reads, TCRdb records one entry per CDR3 protein without DNA. The table for this sample gives 120,000 to 150,000 distinct CDR3 sequences. The J gene is TRBJ1-1, the V gene TRBV4-1. This TCR was recovered from a man aged 18 to 29 in good health. Sequenced sample: blood T cells: a sorted CD56 or NKG2C T cell subset, CD4+ or CD8+ T cells, or bulk PBMC T cells (not recorded which). CDR3 sequence reads: CASSQDIISLNTEAFF.